The following is a TCR beta chain sequence with its context. The sample originates from a study of blood T cell repertoires in COVID-19. Turning to the study itself: Some COVID-19 samples were acute and others convalescent; all came from the United States, Italy and Spain.

Authors' data handling: How many nucleated cells were present was estimated from reference gene primer amplification. Method: immunoSEQ multiplex PCR; TCRdb's copy keeps in-frame clones and lacks some. V and J calls and clone size follow that table, whereas D and trimming were derived from the DNA. Of around 140,000 clones in the sample, approximately 88% are singletons; the top ten hold 1.7%. Per germline, CDR1 MNHNS and CDR2 SASEGT. Unmatched junction bases numbered 4, after V lost 3 bases and J lost 10 bases. The CDR3 sequence is 14 residues long. This receptor was taken from a woman in her fifties or sixties with acute or convalescent COVID-19. The V and J genes are TRBV6-1 and TRBJ1-6, with 9 bases lining up with TRBD1. The specimen was peripheral blood. DNA of the CDR3: TGTGCCAGCAGTGATGGGGACAGGGAATCACCCCTCCACTTT. It yields the protein CASSDGDRESPLHF.